One T cell receptor beta chain is described in this entry. Alongside a J-beta primer mix, a sample-barcoded 5' primer served in a second PCR lasting about 6 to 11 cycles. TCRdb reprocessed the 5' RACE reads with MiXCR, giving one entry per CDR3 protein. This sample has roughly 500,000 distinct CDR3 sequences, with 27% found just once. These data come from a study of blood T cells in healthy people across ages. The length of the CDR3 is 15 residues. Trimming took 6 bases from V and 0 from J, leaving 9 bases between them. CDR1 and CDR2 (germline): MNHEY, SVGEGT. This TCR was recovered from a woman in her 70s in good health. V gene TRBV6-2 or TRBV6-3 combines with J gene TRBJ2-6; D not certain. The sequencing sample was made of blood. The CDR3 bases are TGTGCCAGCAGAAGCTTGGGCTCTGGGGCCAACGTCCTGACTTTC. Residues: CASRSLGSGANVLTF.